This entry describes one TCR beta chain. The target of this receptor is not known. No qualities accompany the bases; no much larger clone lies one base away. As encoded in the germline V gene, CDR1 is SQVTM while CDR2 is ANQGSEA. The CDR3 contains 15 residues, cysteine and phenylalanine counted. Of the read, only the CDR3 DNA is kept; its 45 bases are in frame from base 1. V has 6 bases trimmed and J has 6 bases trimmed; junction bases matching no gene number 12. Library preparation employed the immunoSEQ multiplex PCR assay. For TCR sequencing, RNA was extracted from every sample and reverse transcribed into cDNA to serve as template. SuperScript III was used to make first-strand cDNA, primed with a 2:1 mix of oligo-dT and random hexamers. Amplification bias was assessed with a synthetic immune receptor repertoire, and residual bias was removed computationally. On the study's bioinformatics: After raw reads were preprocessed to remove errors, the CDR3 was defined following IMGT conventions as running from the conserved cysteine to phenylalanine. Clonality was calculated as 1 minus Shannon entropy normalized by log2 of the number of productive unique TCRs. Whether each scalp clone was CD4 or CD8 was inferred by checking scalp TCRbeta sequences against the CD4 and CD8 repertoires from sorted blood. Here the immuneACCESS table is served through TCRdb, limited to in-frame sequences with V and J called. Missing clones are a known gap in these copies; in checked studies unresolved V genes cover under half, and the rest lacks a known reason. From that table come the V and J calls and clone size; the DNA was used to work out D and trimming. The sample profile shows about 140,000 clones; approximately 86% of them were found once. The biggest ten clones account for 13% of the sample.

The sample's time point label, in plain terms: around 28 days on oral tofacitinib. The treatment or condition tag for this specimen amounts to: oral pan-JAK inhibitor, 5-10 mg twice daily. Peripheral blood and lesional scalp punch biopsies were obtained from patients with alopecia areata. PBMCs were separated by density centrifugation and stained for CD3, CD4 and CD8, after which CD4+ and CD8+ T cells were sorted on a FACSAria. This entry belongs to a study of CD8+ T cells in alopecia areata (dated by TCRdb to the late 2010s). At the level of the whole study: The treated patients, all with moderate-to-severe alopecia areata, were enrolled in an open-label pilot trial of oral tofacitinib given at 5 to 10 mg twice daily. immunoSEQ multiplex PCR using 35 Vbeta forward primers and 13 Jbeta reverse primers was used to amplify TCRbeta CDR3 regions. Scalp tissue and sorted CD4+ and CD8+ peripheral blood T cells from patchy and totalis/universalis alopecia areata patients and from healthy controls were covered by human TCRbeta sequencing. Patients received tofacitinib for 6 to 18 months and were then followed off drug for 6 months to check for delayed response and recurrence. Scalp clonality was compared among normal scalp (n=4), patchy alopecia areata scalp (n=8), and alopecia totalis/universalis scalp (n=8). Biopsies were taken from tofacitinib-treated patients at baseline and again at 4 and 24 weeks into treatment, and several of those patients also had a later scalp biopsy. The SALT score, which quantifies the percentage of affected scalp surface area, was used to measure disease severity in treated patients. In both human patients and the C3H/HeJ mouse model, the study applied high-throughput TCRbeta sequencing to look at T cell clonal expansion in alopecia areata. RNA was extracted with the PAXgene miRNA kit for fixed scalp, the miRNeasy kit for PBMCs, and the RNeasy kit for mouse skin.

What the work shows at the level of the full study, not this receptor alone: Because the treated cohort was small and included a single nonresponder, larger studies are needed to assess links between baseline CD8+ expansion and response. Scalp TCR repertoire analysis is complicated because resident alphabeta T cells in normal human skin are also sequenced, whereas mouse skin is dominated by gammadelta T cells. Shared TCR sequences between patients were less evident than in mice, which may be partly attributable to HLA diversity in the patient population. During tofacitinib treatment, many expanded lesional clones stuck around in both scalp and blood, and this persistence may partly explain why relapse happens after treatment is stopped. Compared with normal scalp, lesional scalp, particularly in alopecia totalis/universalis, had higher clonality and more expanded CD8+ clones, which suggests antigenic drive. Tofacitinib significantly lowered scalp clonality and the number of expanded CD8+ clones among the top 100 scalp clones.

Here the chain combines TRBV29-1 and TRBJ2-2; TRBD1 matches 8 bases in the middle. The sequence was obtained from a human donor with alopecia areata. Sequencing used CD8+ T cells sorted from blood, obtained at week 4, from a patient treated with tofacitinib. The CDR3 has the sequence CSVGAGGASSGELFF. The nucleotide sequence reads TGCAGCGTGGGGGCAGGGGGCGCTTCGTCCGGGGAGCTGTTTTTT.